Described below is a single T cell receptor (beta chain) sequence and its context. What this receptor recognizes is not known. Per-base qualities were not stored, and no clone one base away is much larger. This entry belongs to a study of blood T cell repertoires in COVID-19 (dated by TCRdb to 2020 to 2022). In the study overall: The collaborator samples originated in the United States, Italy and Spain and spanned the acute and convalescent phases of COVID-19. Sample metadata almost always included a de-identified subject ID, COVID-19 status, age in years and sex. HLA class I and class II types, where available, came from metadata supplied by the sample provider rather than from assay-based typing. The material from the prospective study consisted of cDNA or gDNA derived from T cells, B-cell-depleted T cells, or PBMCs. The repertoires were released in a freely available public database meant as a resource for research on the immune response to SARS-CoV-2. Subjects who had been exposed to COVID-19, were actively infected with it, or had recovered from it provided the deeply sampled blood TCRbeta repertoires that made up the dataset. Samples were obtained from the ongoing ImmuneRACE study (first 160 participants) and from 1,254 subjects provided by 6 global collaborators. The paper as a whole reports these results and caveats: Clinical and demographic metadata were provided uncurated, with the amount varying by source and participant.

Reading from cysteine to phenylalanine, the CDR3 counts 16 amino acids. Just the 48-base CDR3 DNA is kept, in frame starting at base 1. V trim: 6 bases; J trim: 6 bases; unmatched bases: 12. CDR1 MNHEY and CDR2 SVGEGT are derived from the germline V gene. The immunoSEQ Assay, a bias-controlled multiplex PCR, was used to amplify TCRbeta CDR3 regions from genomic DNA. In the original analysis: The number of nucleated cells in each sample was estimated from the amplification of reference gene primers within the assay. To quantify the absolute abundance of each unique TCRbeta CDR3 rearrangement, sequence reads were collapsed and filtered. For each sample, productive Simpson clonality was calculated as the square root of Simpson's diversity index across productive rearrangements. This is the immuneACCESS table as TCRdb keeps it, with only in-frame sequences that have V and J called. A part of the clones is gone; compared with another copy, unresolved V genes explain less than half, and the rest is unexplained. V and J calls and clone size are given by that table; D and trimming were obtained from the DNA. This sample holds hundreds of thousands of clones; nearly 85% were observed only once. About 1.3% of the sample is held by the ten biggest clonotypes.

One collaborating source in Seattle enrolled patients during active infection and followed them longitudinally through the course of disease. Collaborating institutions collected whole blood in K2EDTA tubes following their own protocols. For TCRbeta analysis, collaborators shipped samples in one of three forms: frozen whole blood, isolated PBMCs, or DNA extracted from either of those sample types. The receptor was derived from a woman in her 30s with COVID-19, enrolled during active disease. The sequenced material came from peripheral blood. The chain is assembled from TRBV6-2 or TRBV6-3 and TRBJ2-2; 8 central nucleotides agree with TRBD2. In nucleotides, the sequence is TGTGCCAGCAGCCTCTATCGGGGGGGCCGCCCCGGGGAGCTGTTTTTT. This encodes CASSLYRGGRPGELFF.